This T cell receptor (beta chain) was sequenced during a study of shared clonotypes between healthy human individuals. Clones were sequenced by immunoSEQ multiplex PCR, and TCRdb holds only the in-frame ones, with some missing. The data contain some 490,000 clones, 65% to 85% of them seen just once; the ten biggest clones take up roughly an eighth. The V and J ends lost 1 base and 1 base respectively, with 7 bases between them. The CDR3 has 14 residues. Looked up from germline, CDR1 is SEHNR and CDR2 is FQNEAQ (reference sequence). There are a few counts of this clone. The same CDR3 can be traced to other DNA sequences in this sample.

The material sequenced was PBMCs. This sequence was found in a woman between 40 and 55 years old in good health. Some clones in this sample may be carry-over from other donors' samples. The chain uses TRBV7-9 and TRBJ1-1; D perhaps matches TRBD1 (6 bases). The CDR3 protein is CASSLGTANTEAFF. The CDR3 DNA reads as TGTGCCAGCAGCTTAGGGACAGCGAACACTGAAGCTTTCTTT.